One and the same sample provided the 31 T cell receptor beta chains below, sequenced in a study of control samples from healthy donors and cancer patients. Sequencing was performed with immunoSEQ multiplex PCR; in TCRdb, only in-frame clones are kept and a portion is missing. The table includes tens of thousands of clones, 91% detected once. The material sequenced was blood. The receptors stem from a man aged 25 to 40 in good health.

CDR3 loop: CASSRLGHKPGNTIYF. The CDR3 DNA reads as TGTGCCAGCTCTCGATTAGGACACAAACCCGGAAACACCATATATTTT. This chain uses TRBV18 with TRBJ1-3, with D tentatively TRBD1 (5 bases). The CDR3 runs to 16 residues. CDR1 KGHSH and CDR2 LQKENI come from the germline V gene. V gave up 6 bases and J gave up 4 bases, with 19 bases separating them.

The chain recombines TRBV3-1 (or the pseudogene TRBV3-2) with TRBJ2-3; D not resolved. Germline CDR1 is LGHDT and CDR2 is YNNKEL (reference sequence). V lost 0 bases and J lost 2, with 18 bases in between. This CDR3 comprises 18 residues. The CDR3, as DNA: TGTGCCAGCAGCCAAGAGAGGAGCAGAGGAGCAAACACAGATACGCAGTATTTT. Amino acid sequence: CASSQERSRGANTDTQYF.

This clone has only a few counts. Other nucleotide sequences in the sample specify the same CDR3. This chain uses TRBV7-9 with TRBJ1-5; 11 bases fit TRBD1. CDR1 is SEHNR, CDR2 FQNEAQ, per germline (reference sequence). CDR3 length equals 14 residues. Unmatched junction bases numbered 3, after V lost 5 bases and J lost 6 bases. The CDR3 DNA follows: TGTGCCAGCAGCCAGGGACAGGGGGGTCAGCCCCAGCATTTT. Residues: CASSQGQGGQPQHF. Full variable domain (outside the CDR3, taken from reference TRBV7-9 and TRBJ1-5): DTGVSQNPRHKITKRGQNVTFRCDPISEHNRLYWYRQTLGQGPEFLTYFQNEAQLEKSRLLSDRFSAERPKGSFSTLEIQRTEQGDSAMYLCASSQGQGGQPQHFGDGTRLSIL.

This clone has just one count. The J gene is TRBJ1-5, the V gene TRBV4-1, with D tentatively TRBD1 (6 bases). The CDR3 sequence is 17 residues long. Trimming cost V 0 bases and J 3 bases, with 15 bases left between them. Germline V gene sequence: CDR1 MGHRA, CDR2 YSYEKL. CDR3 nucleotide sequence: TGCGCCAGCAGCCAAGATGGATCAGGGGCTATCAATCAGCCCCAGCATTTT. It encodes CASSQDGSGAINQPQHF.

This chain links TRBV19 with TRBJ1-2; D gene uncertain. This CDR3 contains 14 residues. CDR1 and CDR2 (germline): LNHDA, SQIVND (reference sequence). V was shortened by 2 bases and J by 7 bases, with 14 bases between the two germline ends. CDR3 DNA sequence: TGTGCCAGTAGTATATGGCCGGAAGGATCTGGCTACACCTTC. Translated: CASSIWPEGSGYTF.

The chain employs TRBV10-1 and TRBJ2-7; a weak D match, TRBD1 (5 bases). Trimming removed 0 bases from V and 5 bases from J, with 11 bases in between. The CDR3 contains 14 residues. CDR1 is WNHNN, CDR2 SYGVQD, per germline (reference sequence). CDR3 sequence (DNA): TGCGCCAGCAGTGAGTCAGGGGCTAGGAACGAGCAGTACTTC. Translating gives CASSESGARNEQYF.

The chain combines TRBV12-5 with TRBJ1-5; perhaps TRBD1 as D (5 bases). The CDR3 sequence is 14 residues long. Germline V gene sequence: CDR1 LGHNT, CDR2 FRNRAP. V lost 6 bases and J lost 1, with 10 bases in between. The CDR3 protein is CASGPSGSNQPQHF. In nucleotides, the CDR3 is TGTGCTAGTGGGCCGTCAGGGAGCAATCAGCCCCAGCATTTT.

The chain joins TRBV23-1 to TRBJ2-2; the D gene is possibly TRBD2 (5 bases). TRBV23-1 is assigned to the ORF class and has an uncertain function. The CDR3 consists of 16 residues. The ends were cut back, 7 bases at V and 1 base at J, with 16 bases in the middle. CDR3 nucleotides: TGCGCCAGCATGGAAGGGAGAGACCTGAACACCGGGGAGCTGTTTTTT. This codes for CASMEGRDLNTGELFF.

CDR3: CASSLREPGGRYGYTF. Written as DNA, the CDR3 is TGTGCCAGCAGTTTACGAGAGCCAGGGGGCCGCTATGGCTACACCTTC. This chain uses TRBV27 with TRBJ1-2, with 8 bases fitting TRBD1. Trimming cost V 2 bases and J 4 bases; bases outside gene matches: 9. Germline assignment: CDR1 MNHEY and CDR2 SMNVEV (reference sequence). CDR3 length equals 16 residues.

Concerning this clone: The germline gene is not matched at one end of the junction; a read error may be the cause. The chain combines TRBV2 with TRBJ1-1; D unclear. The CDR3 spans 13 residues. Germline V gene data show CDR1 as SNHLY and CDR2 as FYNNEI. CDR3 residues: CASRETENTGAFF. DNA of the CDR3: TGTGCCAGCAGAGAGACGGAGAACACTGGAGCTTTCTTT. Variable domain in full (rest from reference TRBV2 and TRBJ1-1): EPEVTQTPSHQVTQMGQEVILRCVPISNHLYFYWYRQILGQKVEFLVSFYNNEISEKSEIFDDQFSVERPDGSNFTLKIRSTKLEDSAMYFCASRETENTGAFFGQGTRLTVV.

V gene TRBV6-5 combines with J gene TRBJ2-5; TRBD2 matches 10 bases. Germline V gene sequence: CDR1 MNHEY, CDR2 SVGAGI. The CDR3 is made up of 14 amino acids. J lost 5 bases, V lost 7 bases, and 7 bases had no gene match. CDR3 loop: CASKAGGLGETQYF. CDR3 DNA sequence: TGTGCCAGCAAAGCGGGAGGGCTGGGGGAGACCCAGTACTTC.

The chain links TRBV29-1 to TRBJ1-4, with a weak D call TRBD1 (6 bases). The germline CDR1 and CDR2 sequences are SQVTM and ANQGSEA. The CDR3 runs 14 residues. Trimming cost V 7 bases and J 4 bases, with 16 bases left between them. CDR3 in DNA: TGCAGCGGTTCCGGGGGCTTCTTTAATGAAAAACTGTTTTTT. Its translation is CSGSGGFFNEKLFF.

V gene TRBV9 combines with J gene TRBJ2-5, with a weak D call TRBD1 (6 bases). CDR3 length equals 15 residues. CDR1 and CDR2 from the germline V gene are SGDLS and YYNGEE. V was clipped by 0 bases and J by 5 bases, with 14 bases between them. CDR3 in DNA: TGTGCCAGCAGCGTAGTGGGGGCTGAGAGCGAGACCCAGTACTTC. It encodes CASSVVGAESETQYF.

V and J are TRBV5-1 and TRBJ2-4; no definite D call. With 0 bases removed from V and 3 bases from J, the gap between germline ends came to 4 bases. Looked up from germline, CDR1 is SGHRS and CDR2 is YFSETQ. The CDR3 is 13 residues long. The CDR3 sequence: CASSLDIKNIQYF. The CDR3 coding sequence is TGCGCCAGCAGCTTGGACATCAAAAACATTCAGTACTTC.

The chain recombines TRBV10-3 with TRBJ2-7, with 7 bases aligning to TRBD1. V was pared by 8 bases and J by 0 bases, with 10 bases of the junction left unmatched. CDR3 size: 15 residues. Germline V lookup: CDR1 ENHRY, CDR2 SYGVKD. CDR3 sequence: CAISPTGQSSYEQYF. The CDR3 DNA sequence: TGTGCCATCTCGCCTACGGGACAGAGCTCCTACGAGCAGTACTTC.

This clone counts as medium-sized. The chain joins TRBV29-1 to TRBJ1-2; a weak D match, TRBD1 (5 bases). Germline CDR1 SQVTM, CDR2 ANQGSEA. The CDR3 is 13 residues long. V lost 4 bases to trimming and J lost 8 bases, with 17 bases between them. CDR3: CSVAEGGTRGYTF. The CDR3 region has the DNA TGCAGCGTTGCTGAGGGAGGGACTCGAGGCTACACCTTC.

The gene calls are TRBV5-1 and TRBJ2-7; 10 nucleotides line up with TRBD1. The J segment lost 1 base and the V segment lost 0 bases, leaving 4 bases of the junction unmatched. The length of the CDR3 is 16 residues. CDR1 and CDR2 (germline): SGHRS, YFSETQ. The CDR3 protein is CASSLGQGALSYEQYF. The CDR3 DNA reads as TGCGCCAGCAGCTTGGGACAGGGGGCGCTATCCTACGAGCAGTACTTC. Supplemented by reference TRBV5-1 and TRBJ2-7, the full variable domain reads KAGVTQTPRYLIKTRGQQVTLSCSPISGHRSVSWYQQTPGQGLQFLFEYFSETQRNKGNFPGRFSGRQFSNSRSEMNVSTLELGDSALYLCASSLGQGALSYEQYFGPGTRLTVT.

The CDR3 sequence: CASSSRGSDALEQYF. In DNA, the CDR3 is TGTGCCAGCAGCTCACGGGGCTCAGACGCCCTCGAGCAGTACTTC. J is TRBJ2-7 and V is TRBV7-9; D may match TRBD1 or TRBD2 (5 bases each). The germline V and J ends were trimmed by 4 bases and 6 bases, with 19 bases remaining between them. CDR1 is SEHNR and CDR2 is FQNEAQ in the germline V gene (reference sequence). This CDR3 comprises 15 residues. The whole variable domain, remainder taken from reference TRBV7-9 and TRBJ2-7, is DTGVSQNPRHKITKRGQNVTFRCDPISEHNRLYWYRQTLGQGPEFLTYFQNEAQLEKSRLLSDRFSAERPKGSFSTLEIQRTEQGDSAMYLCASSSRGSDALEQYFGPGTRLTVT.

CDR3 coding DNA: TGTGCCAGCAGCTCCGCAGGGGGAGGGGGAGACACTGAAGCTTTCTTT. This codes for CASSSAGGGGDTEAFF. The chain has TRBV7-9 and TRBJ1-1, with 7 positions matching TRBD1. The V and J ends lost 4 bases and 3 bases, in that order; junction bases with no gene match: 11. This CDR3 spans 16 amino acids. The germline V gene has CDR1 SEHNR and CDR2 FQNEAQ (reference sequence).

The chain uses TRBV6-5 and TRBJ1-1; D is unclear. Germline V gives CDR1 MNHEY, CDR2 SVGAGI. V lost 7 bases and J lost 11, with 17 bases in between. This CDR3 contains 12 residues. The chain's CDR3 is CASKVVDVSAFF. The CDR3 DNA is TGTGCCAGCAAGGTAGTGGACGTCAGTGCTTTCTTT.

This clone has only one observation. The chain recombines TRBV9 with TRBJ2-1, with 12 bases identical to TRBD2. The CDR3 length is 15 residues. The V gene's germline CDR1 is SGDLS and CDR2 YYNGEE. The J segment lost 10 bases and the V segment lost 0 bases, leaving 5 bases of the junction unmatched. The CDR3 region is CASSVELAGGREQFF. Written as DNA, the CDR3 is TGTGCCAGCAGCGTAGAACTAGCGGGGGGCCGCGAGCAGTTCTTC.

V usage is TRBV9 and J usage is TRBJ2-7; D may be TRBD2 (7 bases). V was trimmed by 0 bases and J by 4 bases, leaving 14 bases between them. CDR1 and CDR2 from the germline V gene are SGDLS and YYNGEE. The length of the CDR3 is 15 residues. CDR3 bases: TGTGCCAGCAGCGTAGGAGTAGGGGGGGTGTACGAGCAGTACTTC. It yields the protein CASSVGVGGVYEQYF.

V usage is TRBV5-4 and J usage is TRBJ2-5, with D possibly matching TRBD2 (6 bases). Between the trimmed V and J ends, which lost 3 bases and 5 bases, there was a span of 11 bases. The germline CDR1 and CDR2 sequences are SGHNT and YYREEE (reference sequence). This CDR3 contains 13 residues. The CDR3 sequence is CASSSRGEETQYF. In DNA, the CDR3 is TGTGCCAGCAGCTCTCGCGGGGAGGAGACCCAGTACTTC.

The genes are TRBV11-3 and TRBJ1-1, with 9 bases that match TRBD1. This CDR3 has 15 amino acids. Germline trimming cut 6 bases from V and 2 bases from J; bases unmatched to any gene: 7. Germline V lookup: CDR1 SGHNT, CDR2 YENEEA. The CDR3 loop reads CASRKSGQGNTEAFF. Written as DNA, the CDR3 is TGTGCCAGCAGGAAATCGGGACAGGGAAACACTGAAGCTTTCTTT.

The V and J genes are TRBV7-8 and TRBJ1-1, with D unresolved. Germline V lookup: CDR1 SGHVS, CDR2 FQNEAQ. The CDR3 extends over 14 amino acids. Between the trimmed V and J ends, which lost 1 base and 2 bases, there was a span of 8 bases. In DNA form, the CDR3 reads TGTGCCAGCAGCTTAGGGGAGGGAAACACTGAAGCTTTCTTT. This codes for CASSLGEGNTEAFF.

The DNA of the CDR3 is TGTGCCAGGAGGGGGGGGCGGCCGTTTGTTCGAACCGGGGAGCTGTTTTTT. This translates into CARRGGRPFVRTGELFF. V gene TRBV21-1 combines with J gene TRBJ2-2; the table names TRBD2, a call not compared with the DNA. TRBV21-1 represents a pseudogene. The CDR3 sequence is 17 residues long.

CDR3 amino acids: CASSQRSGYGYTF. The CDR3 DNA follows: TGTGCCAGCAGCCAAAGGTCAGGGTATGGCTACACCTTC. The rearrangement joins TRBV3-1 (or the pseudogene TRBV3-2) to TRBJ1-2, with a weak D call TRBD1 (5 bases). Germline lookup yields CDR1 LGHDT and CDR2 YNNKEL (reference sequence). The CDR3 is 13 residues long. Trimming removed 2 bases from V and 5 bases from J, with 9 bases in between.

J is TRBJ1-2 and V is TRBV30, with a weak D call TRBD1 (5 bases). CDR1 is GTSNPN, CDR2 SVGIG, per germline (reference sequence). This CDR3 is 12 amino acids long. Trimming removed 6 bases at V and 8 bases at J, with 16 bases between. CDR3 region: CACLGGRDGYTF. The CDR3 nucleotides are TGTGCCTGTCTTGGGGGAAGAGACGGCTACACCTTC.

V gene TRBV5-1 combines with J gene TRBJ2-3, with 16 bases fitting TRBD2. Germline CDR1 reads SGHRS; CDR2 reads YFSETQ. V gave up 3 bases and J gave up 4 bases; unmatched junction bases: 2. CDR3 size: 16 residues. In nucleotides, the CDR3 is TGCGCCAGCAGCTATGGGACTAGCGGGGGGGCAGATACGCAGTATTTT. This gives the protein CASSYGTSGGADTQYF.

V and J are TRBV2 and TRBJ2-7; no firm D call. The germline V and J ends were trimmed by 6 bases and 6 bases, with 12 bases remaining between them. This CDR3 comprises 12 residues. CDR1 is SNHLY and CDR2 is FYNNEI in the germline V gene. Written as DNA, the CDR3 is TGTGCCAGCAGCTATCACAGAGGCGAGCAGTACTTC. Translated, it gives CASSYHRGEQYF.

The chain uses TRBV27 and TRBJ1-2; TRBD1 matches 7 bases. The CDR3 loop spans 15 amino acids. Losses at the gene ends were 2 bases for V and 5 bases for J; bases not matched to a gene: 8. CDR1 is MNHEY and CDR2 is SMNVEV in the germline V gene (reference sequence). CDR3 region: CASSLTPGQLYGYTF. Written as DNA, the CDR3 is TGTGCCAGCAGTTTAACCCCGGGACAGTTGTATGGCTACACCTTC.